These 21 T cell receptor beta chains were all obtained from the same sample, sequenced in a study of CD8 T cells in Susac syndrome. A quantity of about 0.5 to 1 ug RNA underwent reverse transcription using random hexamers. Via MiXCR, TCRdb re-called the immunoSEQ multiplex PCR reads, giving one row per CDR3 protein. Of roughly 400,000 distinct CDR3 sequences in the sample, around 85% were seen once. Sequencing used CD8+ T cells from PBMCs. Receptors were obtained from a human donor with multiple sclerosis.

In nucleotides, the CDR3 is TGTGCCAGCAGTTTAGAAGCGGGAGCCGTGTATGAGCAGTTCTTC. Its translation is CASSLEAGAVYEQFF. This chain uses TRBV12-3 or TRBV12-4 with TRBJ2-1; 8 bases match TRBD2. V shed 1 base and J 8 bases; nucleotides not matched to a gene: 7. CDR3 size: 15 residues.

The V gene is TRBV5-1, the J gene TRBJ1-5, with 7 bases aligning to TRBD1. CDR3 length equals 17 residues. Unmatched junction bases numbered 9, after V lost 0 bases and J lost 3 bases. Germline CDR1 is SGHRS and CDR2 is YFSETQ. The DNA of the CDR3 is TGCGCCAGCAGCTTGGAACCGACAGGGCTTCTCAATCAGCCCCAGCATTTT. Protein sequence: CASSLEPTGLLNQPQHF.

This chain connects TRBV30 to TRBJ1-1; a weak D match, TRBD1 (6 bases). CDR1 and CDR2 from the germline V gene are GTSNPN and SVGIG (reference sequence). Trimming left V 6 bases short and J 13 bases short, with 24 bases between. The CDR3 is 13 residues long. The CDR3 region has the DNA TGTGCCTGTACCGAGGCAGGCCCCGAGGGGGGTTTCTTT. Translation: CACTEAGPEGGFF.

In its sample, this clonotype was seen once. V is TRBV30 and J is TRBJ2-1; D may be TRBD2 (6 bases). Germline assignment: CDR1 GTSNPN and CDR2 SVGIG (reference sequence). CDR3 length equals 14 residues. Trimming pared 2 bases from V and 5 bases from J, leaving 13 bases between. The CDR3 loop is CAWSQGVADNEQFF. DNA of the CDR3: TGTGCCTGGAGTCAAGGGGTAGCGGACAATGAGCAGTTCTTC.

The V and J genes are TRBV6-1 and TRBJ2-2; either TRBD1 or TRBD2 may fit D (5 bases each). The CDR3 spans 14 residues. The germline V and J ends were trimmed by 4 bases and 6 bases, with 12 bases remaining between them. Germline CDR1 MNHNS, CDR2 SASEGT. DNA for the CDR3: TGTGCCAGCAGTGCAAAGGGGAGCCCCGGGGAGCTGTTTTTT. This encodes CASSAKGSPGELFF.

This clonotype appeared a few times. V is TRBV12-3 or TRBV12-4 and J is TRBJ2-1, with D possibly matching TRBD2 (5 bases). This CDR3 has 14 residues. V was cut by 2 bases and J by 4 bases, with 9 bases left in between. This CDR3 is CASSLTGFYNEQFF. The CDR3 DNA is TGTGCCAGCAGTTTAACGGGGTTTTACAATGAGCAGTTCTTC.

The sample holds one count of this clonotype. The V and J genes are TRBV4-1 and TRBJ1-2; no firm D call. Germline-derived CDR1 and CDR2 are MGHRA and YSYEKL. V was pared by 4 bases and J by 5 bases, with 17 bases between. The CDR3 is made up of 15 amino acids. CDR3 DNA sequence: TGCGCCAGCAGCCCCGAATCGGTCCGGTCGTATGGCTACACCTTC. Protein: CASSPESVRSYGYTF.

CDR3 DNA sequence: TGTGCCAGCAGCCCAACTAGCGGGGGACTAGACAATGAGCAGTTCTTC. Translation gives CASSPTSGGLDNEQFF. V usage is TRBV7-9 and J usage is TRBJ2-1; TRBD2 matches 11 bases. Germline loops: CDR1 SEHNR, CDR2 FQNEAQ (reference sequence). Losses at the gene ends were 5 bases for V and 5 bases for J; bases not matched to a gene: 8. CDR3 length equals 16 residues.

This clonotype was counted only a few times. The V call is TRBV6-5, the J call TRBJ2-1; 9 positions match TRBD2. The germline CDR1 and CDR2 sequences are MNHEY and SVGAGI. The V gene end was trimmed by 4 bases and the J gene end by 6 bases; junction bases not matched to a gene: 7. This CDR3 has 15 amino acids. CDR3 in DNA: TGTGCCAGCAGTTTTAGCGGGAGCCCCGGCAATGAGCAGTTCTTC. Its translation: CASSFSGSPGNEQFF.

This rearrangement joins TRBV2 to TRBJ1-2; TRBD1 aligns across 7 bases. The CDR3 runs 12 residues. The V gene end was trimmed by 6 bases and the J gene end by 3 bases; junction bases not matched to a gene: 1. Germline CDR1 is SNHLY and CDR2 is FYNNEI. In nucleotides, the CDR3 is TGTGCCAGCAGGGGGACAGACTATGGCTACACCTTC. Protein product: CASRGTDYGYTF.

This chain connects TRBV4-1 to TRBJ2-7, with 8 positions matching TRBD1. The CDR3 is made up of 17 amino acids. V shed 0 bases and J 0 bases; nucleotides not matched to a gene: 7. CDR1 is MGHRA and CDR2 is YSYEKL in the germline V gene. The CDR3 spells CASSQDEAGGLSYEQYF. CDR3 nucleotide sequence: TGCGCCAGCAGCCAAGATGAGGCAGGGGGCCTCTCCTACGAGCAGTACTTC.

The chain joins TRBV7-9 to TRBJ1-2; no reliable D call. Germline V lookup: CDR1 SEHNR, CDR2 FQNEAQ (reference sequence). CDR3 size: 15 residues. Trimming cost V 5 bases and J 0 bases, with 13 bases left between them. This CDR3 is CASSTPDEANYGYTF. The DNA for the CDR3 is TGTGCCAGCAGCACCCCGGACGAAGCTAACTATGGCTACACCTTC. Full variable domain (remainder filled in from reference TRBV7-9 and TRBJ1-2): DTGVSQNPRHKITKRGQNVTFRCDPISEHNRLYWYRQTLGQGPEFLTYFQNEAQLEKSRLLSDRFSAERPKGSFSTLEIQRTEQGDSAMYLCASSTPDEANYGYTFGSGTRLTVV.

This clonotype was detected only a few times. The V call is TRBV7-9, the J call TRBJ2-7, with no clear D. V was cut by 5 bases and J by 3 bases, with 8 bases left in between. Germline V gene data show CDR1 as SEHNR and CDR2 as FQNEAQ (reference sequence). This CDR3 has 12 amino acids. Here the CDR3 DNA reads TGTGCCAGCAGCACGGACGGCTACGAGCAGTACTTC. This encodes CASSTDGYEQYF.

V is TRBV19 and J is TRBJ2-1; no definite D call. Germline V gene data show CDR1 as LNHDA and CDR2 as SQIVND (reference sequence). CDR3 size: 14 residues. V was pared by 1 base and J by 5 bases, with 9 bases between. The CDR3 nucleotides are TGTGCCAGTAGTATAGGGCAGGACCACAATGAGCAGTTCTTC. Its protein is CASSIGQDHNEQFF.

This clonotype has just a few counts. The chain is built from TRBV6-1 and TRBJ2-1; 9 bases are shared with TRBD2. Germline V gene sequence: CDR1 MNHNS, CDR2 SASEGT. The CDR3 contains 13 residues. The V and J ends lost 8 bases and 5 bases, in that order; junction bases with no gene match: 4. The CDR3 sequence: CASGLAGNNEQFF. In DNA form, the CDR3 reads TGTGCCAGCGGCCTAGCGGGAAACAATGAGCAGTTCTTC.

The chain is built from TRBV12-5 and TRBJ2-1, with D possibly being TRBD2 (5 bases). V lost 4 bases to trimming and J lost 2 bases, with 12 bases between them. There are 15 residues in the CDR3. In germline, CDR1 is LGHNT, CDR2 FRNRAP. As DNA, the CDR3 is TGTGCTAGTGGTTCCGCGGGTGGGACCTACAATGAGCAGTTCTTC. Its translation: CASGSAGGTYNEQFF.

The V gene is TRBV27, the J gene TRBJ2-1; 10 bases fit TRBD2. V was clipped by 5 bases and J by 0 bases; unmatched bases: 13. Germline V lookup: CDR1 MNHEY, CDR2 SMNVEV (reference sequence). The CDR3 totals 19 residues. For the CDR3, the DNA is TGTGCCAGCAGTGGACTAGCGGAACTAAGGGAAGCCTCCTACAATGAGCAGTTCTTC. This translates into CASSGLAELREASYNEQFF.

The J gene is TRBJ1-3, the V gene TRBV4-1; D is unclear. This CDR3 has 14 amino acids. The germline CDR1 and CDR2 sequences are MGHRA and YSYEKL. V lost 1 base and J 8 bases, leaving 12 bases between the germline ends. The CDR3 DNA is TGCGCCAGCAGCCAAGTCCCGGGTATGGACACCATATATTTT. This gives the protein CASSQVPGMDTIYF.

This chain joins TRBV25-1 and TRBJ1-1; 11 bases line up with TRBD1. J was trimmed by 6 bases and V by 1 base; bases with no gene match: 1. Germline V gene lookup returns CDR1 MGHDK and CDR2 SYGVNS. CDR3 length: 14 amino acids. CDR3 nucleotide sequence: TGTGCCAGCAGTGAATGGGACAGGGGGGCTGAAGCTTTCTTT. Protein product: CASSEWDRGAEAFF. The full variable domain, its missing parts supplied by reference TRBV25-1 and TRBJ1-1, is EADIYQTPRYLVIGTGKKITLECSQTMGHDKMYWYQQDPGMELHLIHYSYGVNSTEKGDLSSESTVSRIRTEHFPLTLESARPSHTSQYLCASSEWDRGAEAFFGQGTRLTVV.

The chain links TRBV24-1 to TRBJ2-1; D ambiguous. CDR1 is KGHDR, CDR2 SFDVKD, per germline. This CDR3 is 12 amino acids long. V gave up 3 bases and J gave up 5 bases, with 4 bases separating them. DNA of the CDR3: TGTGCCACCAGTGATCTGGACAATGAGCAGTTCTTC. Protein product: CATSDLDNEQFF.

The rearrangement uses TRBV5-6 and TRBJ1-1; D not resolved. The V gene's germline CDR1 is SGHDT and CDR2 YYEEEE. The V end was cut by 6 bases, the J end by 0 bases, with 9 bases between. The CDR3 extends over 13 amino acids. Written as DNA, the CDR3 is TGTGCCAGCACTAACACGATGAACACTGAAGCTTTCTTT. Translation gives CASTNTMNTEAFF.